The 28 T cell receptor beta chains below all came from one sample that was sequenced in a study of T-cell reconstitution after alpha-beta-depleted transplantation in children (dated by TCRdb to 2016 to 2017). This specimen's treatment or condition label, interpreted: allogeneic hematopoietic cell transplantation with graft depleted of TCRalphabeta T cells and CD19 B cells. The library relied on PCR. Sequencing relied on an Illumina HiSeq 2500. Molecular barcoding was employed in the preparation of TCR libraries, with unique molecular identifiers being used to normalize TCRbeta repertoire quantification. Through fastp at Q25 and MiXCR, TCRdb rebuilt clones from the public reads, retaining in-frame beta chains. Here each entry gathers all rows of one CDR3 protein and keeps the most common genes and DNA. The sample table holds around 190,000 distinct CDR3 sequences, of which about 6.6% were seen once. 5% to 6.5% of the sample is held by the ten biggest clonotypes.

The input for sequencing was PBMCs, taken before TCRalphabeta/CD19-depleted stem cell transplant. These receptors came from a boy aged 2-15 years with acute lymphoblastic leukemia, due to receive a stem cell transplant.

This clonotype was counted once. V usage is TRBV20-1 and J usage is TRBJ1-4; D is ambiguous. CDR1 and CDR2 (germline): DFQATT, SNEGSKA (reference sequence). Trimming left V 1 base short and J 3 bases short, with 6 bases between. CDR3 size: 13 residues. The CDR3 sequence: CSARGVANEKLFF. The CDR3 DNA reads TGCAGTGCTAGAGGGGTGGCTAATGAAAAACTGTTTTTT.

This clonotype has at least ten counts. The CDR3 region has the DNA TGTGCCACCAGTGATTTTCGGGGCTCTGGGGCCAACGTCCTGACTTTC. It is translated as CATSDFRGSGANVLTF. The J gene is TRBJ2-6, the V gene TRBV24-1; possibly TRBD2 for D (5 bases). The ends were cut back, 1 base at V and 0 bases at J, with 6 bases in the middle. The CDR3 loop spans 16 amino acids. Per germline, CDR1 KGHDR and CDR2 SFDVKD.

This clonotype was seen only a few times. The chain couples TRBV18 to TRBJ2-1, with 9 nucleotides matching TRBD1. The CDR3 is 17 residues long. The trim removed 4 bases at V and 5 bases at J, leaving 12 bases unmatched. CDR1 and CDR2 (germline): KGHSH, LQKENI. The CDR3: CASSLHPWDRANNEQFF. The CDR3 nucleotides read TGTGCCAGCTCACTGCATCCTTGGGACAGGGCCAACAATGAGCAGTTCTTC.

This clonotype has a handful of counts. The J gene is TRBJ2-1, the V gene TRBV2; 11 bases are a match to TRBD2. The CDR3 is 18 residues long. V shed 8 bases, J shed 4 bases, and the junction held 16 bases outside the gene matches. CDR1 is SNHLY and CDR2 is FYNNEI in the germline V gene. CDR3 DNA sequence: TGTGCCAGCTGTTTCGGGGCTAGCGGGGGGCCCTTTTACAATGAGCAGTTCTTC. Its protein product is CASCFGASGGPFYNEQFF.

This clonotype was picked up a small number of times. The chain carries TRBV24-1 and TRBJ2-1, with D tentatively TRBD1 (6 bases). This CDR3 comprises 17 residues. V was shortened by 0 bases and J by 8 bases, with 19 bases between the two germline ends. In germline, CDR1 is KGHDR, CDR2 SFDVKD. CDR3 bases: TGTGCCACCAGTGATTTGCGGGACACTGTCTCATTACATGAGCAGTTCTTC. Translating it yields CATSDLRDTVSLHEQFF.

V gene TRBV4-3 combines with J gene TRBJ2-1; a possible D gene is TRBD1 (6 bases). CDR1 and CDR2 (germline): LGHNA, YSLEER. The CDR3 is made up of 13 amino acids. V was pared by 0 bases and J by 8 bases, with 8 bases between. CDR3 sequence reads: CASSQDGGYEQFF. Written as DNA, the CDR3 is TGCGCCAGCAGCCAAGATGGGGGCTATGAGCAGTTCTTC.

Only a few counts were recorded for this clonotype. This chain uses TRBV7-9 with TRBJ1-4; 12 positions match TRBD1. The germline V gene encodes CDR1 SEHNR and CDR2 FQNEAQ (reference sequence). This CDR3 has 17 residues. V was pared by 4 bases and J by 7 bases, with 10 bases of the junction left unmatched. The CDR3 DNA sequence: TGTGCCAGCAGCTCTGGGACAGGGGGCGCAGGAAGTGAAAAACTGTTTTTT. As protein: CASSSGTGGAGSEKLFF.

In its sample, this clonotype was seen many times. V is TRBV10-3 and J is TRBJ2-7; 7 bases agree with TRBD1. The CDR3 runs to 15 residues. J was trimmed by 2 bases and V by 2 bases; bases with no gene match: 6. Germline V CDR1 and CDR2: ENHRY, SYGVKD. The CDR3, as DNA: TGTGCCATCAGTGAGCCCAGACAGGGAACCTACGAGCAGTACTTC. Protein sequence: CAISEPRQGTYEQYF.

This clonotype occurred a few times. The V call is TRBV12-3 or TRBV12-4, the J call TRBJ1-1; D unresolved. CDR3 length: 13 amino acids. Trimming cost V 1 base and J 9 bases, with 12 bases left between them. The CDR3 coding sequence is TGTGCCAGCAGTTTAGGGGGTTCGGGAAAAGCTTTCTTT. Its protein is CASSLGGSGKAFF.

This clonotype has more than one count but fewer than ten. This could be a read error, since a much larger clone is one nucleotide away. The V gene is TRBV3-1, the J gene TRBJ2-5, with TRBD2 matching over 10 bases. The CDR3 is made up of 17 amino acids. From germline, CDR1 is LGHDT and CDR2 YNNKEL (reference sequence). The CDR3: CACSQDSGGWIWETQYF. CDR3 bases: TGTGCCTGCAGCCAAGATAGCGGGGGGTGGATTTGGGAGACCCAGTACTTC.

This clonotype was counted only a few times. Compared with germline, one end of the junction differs, possibly owing to a read error. The genes are TRBV28 and TRBJ2-7; TRBD1 might be the D (6 bases). Looked up from germline, CDR1 is MDHEN and CDR2 is SYDVKM. The CDR3 has 11 amino acids. CDR3 residues: CASSSSPGADF. The CDR3 DNA reads as TGTGCCAGCAGTTCTTCCCCAGGGGCCGACTTC.

This clonotype was seen ten or more times. The chain carries TRBV11-2 and TRBJ2-2; perhaps D is TRBD1 or TRBD2 (5 bases each). The CDR3 totals 15 residues. CDR1 and CDR2 from the germline V gene are SGHAT and FQNNGV. Trimming removed 5 bases from V and 3 bases from J, with 13 bases in between. CDR3 sequence (DNA): TGTGCCAGCAGCCGGTCGGGGCGCGACACCGGGGAGCTGTTTTTT. This codes for CASSRSGRDTGELFF.

The chain has TRBV18 and TRBJ2-3, with 7 bases aligning to TRBD2. Trimming removed 0 bases from V and 1 base from J; junction bases left unmatched: 4. The V gene's germline CDR1 is KGHSH and CDR2 LQKENI. The CDR3 runs to 16 residues. As DNA, the CDR3 is TGTGCCAGCTCACCACCGGACCGGGAGGGCACAGATACGCAGTATTTT. Translating gives CASSPPDREGTDTQYF.

This clonotype was seen repeatedly, ten times or more. The rearrangement joins TRBV12-3 or TRBV12-4 to TRBJ2-5; possibly TRBD2 for D (5 bases). The CDR3 contains 14 residues. Trimming cost V 1 base and J 4 bases, with 10 bases left between them. The CDR3 nucleotides are TGTGCCAGCAGTTTAGGTGGACTTTTAGAGACCCAGTACTTC. It yields the protein CASSLGGLLETQYF.

This clonotype was recorded a few times. The chain recombines TRBV7-9 with TRBJ1-2, with D uncertain. Germline lookup yields CDR1 SEHNR and CDR2 FQNEAQ (reference sequence). Trimming left V 1 base short and J 4 bases short, with 13 bases between. CDR3 length equals 15 residues. CDR3 in DNA: TGTGCCAGCAGCTTAGGGTTATTCGGTATCTATGGCTACACCTTC. Protein: CASSLGLFGIYGYTF.

This clonotype was recorded many times. The gene calls are TRBV5-1 and TRBJ1-1; maybe TRBD1 (6 bases). This CDR3 has 14 amino acids. The V and J ends lost 3 bases and 1 base respectively, with 10 bases between them. In germline, CDR1 is SGHRS, CDR2 YFSETQ. The CDR3, as DNA: TGCGCCAGCAGCTCTGGACAGCCGAACACTGAAGCTTTCTTT. This translates into CASSSGQPNTEAFF. Full variable domain (outside the CDR3, taken from reference TRBV5-1 and TRBJ1-1): KAGVTQTPRYLIKTRGQQVTLSCSPISGHRSVSWYQQTPGQGLQFLFEYFSETQRNKGNFPGRFSGRQFSNSRSEMNVSTLELGDSALYLCASSSGQPNTEAFFGQGTRLTVV.

At least ten counts were recorded for this clonotype. The V call is TRBV7-2, the J call TRBJ2-3, with D possibly matching TRBD2 (5 bases). Trimming removed 2 bases at V and 4 bases at J, with 10 bases between. This CDR3 has 14 amino acids. Germline V gene sequence: CDR1 SGHTA, CDR2 FQGNSA. The CDR3 loop is CASSLPGSADTQYF. CDR3 in DNA: TGTGCCAGCAGCTTACCGGGGAGTGCAGATACGCAGTATTTT.

Many counts were recorded for this clonotype. The chain combines TRBV20-1 with TRBJ2-7; 7 bases fit TRBD2. CDR3 length: 16 residues. V trimming: 4 bases; J trimming: 3 bases; junction bases outside the gene matches: 15. Germline-derived CDR1 and CDR2 are DFQATT and SNEGSKA (reference sequence). The chain's CDR3 is CSATGTPGAGLYEQYF. DNA for the CDR3: TGCAGTGCTACCGGGACCCCAGGAGCGGGGCTCTACGAGCAGTACTTC.

This clonotype came up a few times. V usage is TRBV20-1 and J usage is TRBJ2-7; D remains unclear. The CDR3 spans 13 residues. Trimming pared 5 bases from V and 1 base from J, leaving 12 bases between. Germline V gene lookup returns CDR1 DFQATT and CDR2 SNEGSKA (reference sequence). The CDR3 spells CSADEYLSYEQYF. For the CDR3, the DNA is TGCAGTGCTGACGAATACCTATCCTACGAGCAGTACTTC.

The genes are TRBV27 and TRBJ1-1; maybe TRBD1 (5 bases). The germline V gene encodes CDR1 MNHEY and CDR2 SMNVEV (reference sequence). Trimming removed 8 bases at V and 5 bases at J, with 15 bases between. This CDR3 is 13 amino acids long. The CDR3 loop is CASFSGGDTEAFF. The CDR3, as DNA: TGTGCCAGCTTTTCCGGGGGGGATACTGAAGCTTTCTTT.

This clonotype was detected ten times or more. The V call is TRBV29-1, the J call TRBJ1-4, with D unclear. The CDR3 is made up of 13 amino acids. In germline, CDR1 is SQVTM, CDR2 ANQGSEA. V dropped 7 bases and J dropped 0 bases, with 9 bases sitting between them. The CDR3 reads CSAVTATNEKLFF. For the CDR3, the DNA is TGCAGCGCCGTGACGGCAACTAATGAAAAACTGTTTTTT.

This clonotype was recorded at least ten times. The rearrangement uses TRBV12-3 or TRBV12-4 and TRBJ2-3, with D perhaps TRBD2 (6 bases). V gave up 3 bases and J gave up 2 bases, with 12 bases separating them. This CDR3 is built from 15 residues. CDR3 amino acids: CASSLTGDYTDTQYF. The CDR3 DNA sequence: TGTGCCAGCAGTTTGACGGGGGATTACACAGATACGCAGTATTTT.

This clonotype was recorded a few times. The J gene is TRBJ2-1, the V gene TRBV27; the D is unclear. This CDR3 contains 14 residues. V was pared by 3 bases and J by 2 bases, with 8 bases between. CDR1 MNHEY and CDR2 SMNVEV come from the germline V gene (reference sequence). CDR3 sequence (DNA): TGTGCCAGCAGTTTCCCGGACGCCTACAATGAGCAGTTCTTC. It is translated as CASSFPDAYNEQFF.

In its sample, this clonotype was seen once. The chain links TRBV9 to TRBJ2-1, with D possibly matching TRBD2 (6 bases). The germline V gene encodes CDR1 SGDLS and CDR2 YYNGEE. CDR3 length: 15 residues. Trimming cost V 3 bases and J 6 bases, with 16 bases left between them. Written as DNA, the CDR3 is TGTGCCAGCAGCGGAGTGGGCGGGGCCCTCAATGAGCAGTTCTTC. It specifies CASSGVGGALNEQFF.

The sample holds a few counts of this clonotype. The genes are TRBV18 and TRBJ2-5; 7 nucleotides align to TRBD1. CDR1 is KGHSH and CDR2 is LQKENI in the germline V gene. The V segment lost 6 bases and the J segment 5 bases; nucleotides outside the gene matches: 6. This CDR3 spans 13 amino acids. The CDR3 sequence: CASSTGAGETQYF. DNA for the CDR3: TGTGCCAGCTCTACAGGGGCTGGGGAGACCCAGTACTTC.

The V and J genes are TRBV3-1 and TRBJ2-1, with unresolved D. V was shortened by 0 bases and J by 8 bases, with 2 bases between the two germline ends. This CDR3 region has 11 residues. Germline CDR1 and CDR2: LGHDT and YNNKEL (reference sequence). CDR3 amino acids: CASSQDYEQFF. CDR3 nucleotide sequence: TGTGCCAGCAGCCAAGATTATGAGCAGTTCTTC.

This clonotype appeared many times. The chain employs TRBV7-9 and TRBJ1-3, with a possible D match to TRBD1 (6 bases). The CDR3 covers 14 residues. The germline gives CDR1 SEHNR, CDR2 FQNEAQ (reference sequence). Trimming cost V 6 bases and J 3 bases, with 12 bases left between them. This CDR3 is CASRTTGFGNTIYF. DNA of the CDR3: TGTGCCAGCAGGACTACAGGGTTTGGAAACACCATATATTTT. Together with reference TRBV7-9 and TRBJ1-3, the CDR3 gives the full variable domain: DTGVSQNPRHKITKRGQNVTFRCDPISEHNRLYWYRQTLGQGPEFLTYFQNEAQLEKSRLLSDRFSAERPKGSFSTLEIQRTEQGDSAMYLCASRTTGFGNTIYFGEGSWLTVV.

Ten or more counts support this clonotype. The chain couples TRBV11-2 to TRBJ2-1; 7 nucleotides match TRBD2. Germline values: CDR1 SGHAT, CDR2 FQNNGV. V shed 3 bases, J shed 8 bases, and the junction held 22 bases outside the gene matches. CDR3 size: 19 residues. The CDR3 DNA reads TGTGCCAGCAGCTTCGGTCTTTGGGGGGGTGGCACCCAACTGCATGAGCAGTTCTTC. Amino acids: CASSFGLWGGGTQLHEQFF.